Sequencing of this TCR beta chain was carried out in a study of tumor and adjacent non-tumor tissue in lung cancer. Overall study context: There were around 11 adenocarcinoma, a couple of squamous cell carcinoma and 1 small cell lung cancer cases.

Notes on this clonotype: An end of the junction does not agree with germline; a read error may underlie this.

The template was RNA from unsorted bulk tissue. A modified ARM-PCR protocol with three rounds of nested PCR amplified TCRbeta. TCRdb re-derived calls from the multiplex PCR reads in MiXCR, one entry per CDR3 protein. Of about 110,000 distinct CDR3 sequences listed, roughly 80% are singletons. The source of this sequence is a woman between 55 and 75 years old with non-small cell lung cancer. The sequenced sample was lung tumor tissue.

CDR3 coding DNA: TGTGCCAGCAACCAGACCCCGAACACCGGGGTGCTGTTTTTT. Protein product: CASNQTPNTGVLFF. This sequence joins TRBV14 and TRBJ2-2; a possible D gene is TRBD2 (5 bases). The CDR3 sequence is 14 residues long. Germline V gives CDR1 SGHDN, CDR2 FVKESK. Variable domain in full (rest from reference TRBV14 and TRBJ2-2): EAGVTQFPSHSVIEKGQTVTLRCDPISGHDNLYWYRRVMGKEIKFLLHFVKESKQDESGMPNNRFLAERTGGTYSTLKVQPAELEDSGVYFCASNQTPNTGVLFFGEGSRLTVL.